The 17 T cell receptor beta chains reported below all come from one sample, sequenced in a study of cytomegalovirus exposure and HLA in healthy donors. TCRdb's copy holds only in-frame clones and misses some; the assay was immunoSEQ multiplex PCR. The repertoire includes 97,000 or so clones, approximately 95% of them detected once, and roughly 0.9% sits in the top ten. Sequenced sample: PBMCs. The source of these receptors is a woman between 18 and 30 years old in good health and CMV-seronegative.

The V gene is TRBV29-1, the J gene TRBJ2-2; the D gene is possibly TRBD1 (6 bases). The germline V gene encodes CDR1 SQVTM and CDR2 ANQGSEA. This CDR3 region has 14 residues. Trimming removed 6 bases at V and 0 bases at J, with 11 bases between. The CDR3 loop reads CSVENRANTGELFF. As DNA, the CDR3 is TGCAGCGTCGAGAACAGGGCGAACACCGGGGAGCTGTTTTTT.

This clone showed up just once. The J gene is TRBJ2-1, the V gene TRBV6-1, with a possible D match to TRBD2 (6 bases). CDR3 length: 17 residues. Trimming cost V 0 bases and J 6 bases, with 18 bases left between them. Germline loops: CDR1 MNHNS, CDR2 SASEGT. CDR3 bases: TGTGCCAGCAGTGAAGCGTTCGGGGGTTCCTCACCCAATGAGCAGTTCTTC. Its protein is CASSEAFGGSSPNEQFF.

The CDR3 loop is CASSLAGGPNNRWADTQYF. As DNA, the CDR3 is TGCGCCAGCAGCTTGGCGGGAGGGCCGAACAACCGTTGGGCAGATACGCAGTATTTT. This chain joins TRBV5-1 and TRBJ2-3; 8 nucleotides align to TRBD2. CDR3 size: 19 residues. Germline V gene data show CDR1 as SGHRS and CDR2 as YFSETQ. The V segment lost 0 bases and the J segment 4 bases; nucleotides outside the gene matches: 16.

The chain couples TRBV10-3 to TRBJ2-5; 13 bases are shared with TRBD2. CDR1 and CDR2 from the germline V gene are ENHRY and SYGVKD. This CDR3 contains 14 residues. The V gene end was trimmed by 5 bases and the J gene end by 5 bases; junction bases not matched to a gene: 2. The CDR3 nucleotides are TGTGCCATCAGTCGACTAGCGGGAGGTGAGACCCAGTACTTC. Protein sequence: CAISRLAGGETQYF.

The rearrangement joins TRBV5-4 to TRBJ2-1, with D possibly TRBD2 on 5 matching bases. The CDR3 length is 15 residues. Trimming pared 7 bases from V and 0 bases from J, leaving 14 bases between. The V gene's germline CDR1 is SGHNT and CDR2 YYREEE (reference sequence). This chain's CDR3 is CASEEAGPSYNEQFF. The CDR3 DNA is TGTGCCAGCGAGGAGGCGGGTCCCTCCTACAATGAGCAGTTCTTC.

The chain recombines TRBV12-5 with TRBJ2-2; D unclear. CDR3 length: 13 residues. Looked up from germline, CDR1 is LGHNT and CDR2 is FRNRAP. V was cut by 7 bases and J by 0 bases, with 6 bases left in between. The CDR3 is CASELSNTGELFF. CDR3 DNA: TGTGCTAGTGAGCTCTCGAACACCGGGGAGCTGTTTTTT.

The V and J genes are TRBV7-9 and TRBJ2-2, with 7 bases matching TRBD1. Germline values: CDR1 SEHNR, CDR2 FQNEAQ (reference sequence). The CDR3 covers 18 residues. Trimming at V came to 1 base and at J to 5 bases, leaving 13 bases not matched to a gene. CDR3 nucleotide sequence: TGTGCCAGCAGCTTAGAAGGGTTCGGGACAGTACTTACCGGGGAGCTGTTTTTT. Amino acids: CASSLEGFGTVLTGELFF.

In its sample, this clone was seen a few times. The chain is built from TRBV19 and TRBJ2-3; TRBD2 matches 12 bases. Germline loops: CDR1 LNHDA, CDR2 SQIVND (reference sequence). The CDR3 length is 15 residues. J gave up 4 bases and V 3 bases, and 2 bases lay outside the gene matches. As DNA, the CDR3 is TGTGCCAGTAGTATGACTAGCGGGGGTTCAGATACGCAGTATTTT. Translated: CASSMTSGGSDTQYF.

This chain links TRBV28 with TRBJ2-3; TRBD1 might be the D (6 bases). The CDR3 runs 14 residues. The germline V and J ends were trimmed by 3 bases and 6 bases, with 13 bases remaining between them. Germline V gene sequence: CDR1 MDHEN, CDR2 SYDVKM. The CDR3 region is CASSFPRGADTQYF. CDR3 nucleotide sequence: TGTGCCAGCAGTTTCCCCAGGGGAGCCGATACGCAGTATTTT. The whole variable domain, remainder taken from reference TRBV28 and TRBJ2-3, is DVKVTQSSRYLVKRTGEKVFLECVQDMDHENMFWYRQDPGLGLRLIYFSYDVKMKEKGDIPEGYSVSREKKERFSLILESASTNQTSMYLCASSFPRGADTQYFGPGTRLTVL.

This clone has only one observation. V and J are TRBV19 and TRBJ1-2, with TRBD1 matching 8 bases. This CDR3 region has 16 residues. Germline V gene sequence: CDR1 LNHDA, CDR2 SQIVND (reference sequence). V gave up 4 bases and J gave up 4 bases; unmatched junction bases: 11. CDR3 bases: TGTGCCAGTAGTACCGACGGACAGGGAACGGTCTATGGCTACACCTTC. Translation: CASSTDGQGTVYGYTF. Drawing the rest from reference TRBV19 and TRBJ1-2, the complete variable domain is DGGITQSPKYLFRKEGQNVTLSCEQNLNHDAMYWYRQDPGQGLRLIYYSQIVNDFQKGDIAEGYSVSREKKESFPLTVTSAQKNPTAFYLCASSTDGQGTVYGYTFGSGTRLTVV.

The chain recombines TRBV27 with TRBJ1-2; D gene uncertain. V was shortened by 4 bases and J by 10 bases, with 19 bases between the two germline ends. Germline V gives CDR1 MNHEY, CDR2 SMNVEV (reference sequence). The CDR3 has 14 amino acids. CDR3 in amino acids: CASSSGPAYVLYTF. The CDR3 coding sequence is TGTGCCAGCAGTTCTGGCCCAGCGTACGTTCTCTACACCTTC.

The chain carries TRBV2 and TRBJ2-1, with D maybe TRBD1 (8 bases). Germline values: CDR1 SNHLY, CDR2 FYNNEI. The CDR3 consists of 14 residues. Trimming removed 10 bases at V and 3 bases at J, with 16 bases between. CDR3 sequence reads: CATQTGEGYNEQFF. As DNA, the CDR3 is TGTGCCACCCAGACAGGGGAGGGCTACAATGAGCAGTTCTTC.

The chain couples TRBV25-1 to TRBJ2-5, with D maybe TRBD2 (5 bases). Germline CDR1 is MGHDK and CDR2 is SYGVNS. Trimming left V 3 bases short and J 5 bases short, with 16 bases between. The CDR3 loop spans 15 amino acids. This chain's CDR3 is CASSDAIGGGETQYF. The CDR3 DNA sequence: TGTGCCAGCAGTGACGCTATAGGTGGCGGGGAGACCCAGTACTTC.

The CDR3 region has the DNA TGTGCCAGCAGTGAAGGGCAGGGGGATCCCGAGCAGTACTTC. Protein product: CASSEGQGDPEQYF. The chain has TRBV6-1 and TRBJ2-7, with 7 bases lining up with TRBD1. The germline gives CDR1 MNHNS, CDR2 SASEGT. The CDR3 is 14 residues long. Losses at the gene ends were 1 base for V and 6 bases for J; bases not matched to a gene: 6.

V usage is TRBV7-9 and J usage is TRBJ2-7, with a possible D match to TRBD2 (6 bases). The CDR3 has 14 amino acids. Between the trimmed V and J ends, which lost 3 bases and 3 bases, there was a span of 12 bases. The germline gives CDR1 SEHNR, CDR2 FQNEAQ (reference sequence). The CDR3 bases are TGTGCCAGCAGCTTGAGGACTACCTACTACGAGCAGTACTTC. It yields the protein CASSLRTTYYEQYF.

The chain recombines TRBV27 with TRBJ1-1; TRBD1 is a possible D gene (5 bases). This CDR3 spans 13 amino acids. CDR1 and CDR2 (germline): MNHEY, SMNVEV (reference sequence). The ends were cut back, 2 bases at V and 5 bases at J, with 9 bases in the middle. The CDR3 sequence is CASSLAGRTEAFF. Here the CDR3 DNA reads TGTGCCAGCAGTTTAGCGGGGCGGACTGAAGCTTTCTTT.

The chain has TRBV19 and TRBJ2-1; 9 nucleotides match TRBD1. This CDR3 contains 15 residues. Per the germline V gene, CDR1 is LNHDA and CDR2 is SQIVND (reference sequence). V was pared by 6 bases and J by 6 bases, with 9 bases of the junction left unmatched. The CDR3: CASSRTGDSTNEQFF. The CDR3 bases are TGTGCCAGTAGCAGGACAGGGGACAGTACCAATGAGCAGTTCTTC.